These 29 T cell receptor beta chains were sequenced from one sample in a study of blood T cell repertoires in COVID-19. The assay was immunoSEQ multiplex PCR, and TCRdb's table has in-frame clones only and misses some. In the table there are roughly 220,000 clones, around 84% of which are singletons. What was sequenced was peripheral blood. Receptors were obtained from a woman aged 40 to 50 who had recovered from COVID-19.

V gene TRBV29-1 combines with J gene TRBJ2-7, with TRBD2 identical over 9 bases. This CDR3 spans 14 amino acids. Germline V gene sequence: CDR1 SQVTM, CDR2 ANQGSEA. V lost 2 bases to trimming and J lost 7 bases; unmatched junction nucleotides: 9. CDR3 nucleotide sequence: TGCAGCGTTGAATTGCGCGGGGGGGCCCGAGAGCAGTACTTC. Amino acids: CSVELRGGAREQYF.

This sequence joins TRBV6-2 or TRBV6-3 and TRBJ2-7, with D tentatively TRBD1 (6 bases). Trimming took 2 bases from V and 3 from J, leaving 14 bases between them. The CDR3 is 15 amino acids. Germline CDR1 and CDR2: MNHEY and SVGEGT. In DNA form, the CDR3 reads TGTGCCAGCAGTTACGGAGTGGGGGCTTACTACGAGCAGTACTTC. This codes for CASSYGVGAYYEQYF.

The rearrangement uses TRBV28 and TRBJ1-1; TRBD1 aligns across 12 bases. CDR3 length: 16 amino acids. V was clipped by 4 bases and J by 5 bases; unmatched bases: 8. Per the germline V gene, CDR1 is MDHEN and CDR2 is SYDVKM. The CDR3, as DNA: TGTGCCAGCAGTTATGGGACAGGGGGCTATGTAACTGAAGCTTTCTTT. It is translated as CASSYGTGGYVTEAFF.

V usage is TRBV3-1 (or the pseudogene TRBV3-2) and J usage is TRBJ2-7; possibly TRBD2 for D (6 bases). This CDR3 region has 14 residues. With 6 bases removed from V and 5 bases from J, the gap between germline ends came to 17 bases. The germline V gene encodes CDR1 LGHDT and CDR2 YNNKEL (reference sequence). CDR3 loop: CASSHLGGLNEQYF. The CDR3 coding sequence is TGTGCCAGCAGTCACCTCGGAGGGTTGAACGAGCAGTACTTC.

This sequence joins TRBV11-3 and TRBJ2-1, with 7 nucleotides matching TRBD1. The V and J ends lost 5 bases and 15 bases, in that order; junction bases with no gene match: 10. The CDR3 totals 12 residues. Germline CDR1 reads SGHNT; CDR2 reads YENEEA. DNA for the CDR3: TGTGCCAGCAGCCAAGACAGGGAAGTCCCGTTCTTC. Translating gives CASSQDREVPFF.

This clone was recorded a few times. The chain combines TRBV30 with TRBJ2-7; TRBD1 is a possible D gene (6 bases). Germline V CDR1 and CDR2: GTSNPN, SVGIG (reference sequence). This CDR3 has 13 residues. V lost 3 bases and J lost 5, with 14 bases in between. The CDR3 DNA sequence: TGTGCCTGGAGGGTAACAGGGAAGGACGAGCAGTACTTC. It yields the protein CAWRVTGKDEQYF.

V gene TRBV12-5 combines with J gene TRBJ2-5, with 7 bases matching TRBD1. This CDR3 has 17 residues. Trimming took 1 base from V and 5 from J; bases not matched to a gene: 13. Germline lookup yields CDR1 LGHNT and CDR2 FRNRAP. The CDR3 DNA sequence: TGTGCTAGTGGTTTGGCCCCTCCCACAGGGGATTGGGAGACCCAGTACTTC. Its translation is CASGLAPPTGDWETQYF.

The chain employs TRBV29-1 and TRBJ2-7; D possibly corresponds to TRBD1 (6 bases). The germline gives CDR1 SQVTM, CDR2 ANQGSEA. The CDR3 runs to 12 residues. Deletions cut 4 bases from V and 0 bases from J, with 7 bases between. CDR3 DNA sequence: TGCAGCGTTGGGACAGCCTCCTACGAGCAGTACTTC. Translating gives CSVGTASYEQYF.

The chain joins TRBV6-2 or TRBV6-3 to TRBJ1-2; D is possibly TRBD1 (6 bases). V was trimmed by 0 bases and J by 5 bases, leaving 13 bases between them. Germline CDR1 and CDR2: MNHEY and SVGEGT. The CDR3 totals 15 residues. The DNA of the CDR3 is TGTGCCAGCAGTTACTCCGGGGGGCTCGGATATGGCTACACCTTC. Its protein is CASSYSGGLGYGYTF.

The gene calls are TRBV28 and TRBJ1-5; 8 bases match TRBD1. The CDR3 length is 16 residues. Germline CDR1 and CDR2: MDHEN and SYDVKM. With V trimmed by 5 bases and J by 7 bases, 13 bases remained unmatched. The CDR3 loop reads CASSLIPGQVKQPQHF. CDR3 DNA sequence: TGTGCCAGCAGTCTGATACCGGGACAGGTTAAACAGCCCCAGCATTTT.

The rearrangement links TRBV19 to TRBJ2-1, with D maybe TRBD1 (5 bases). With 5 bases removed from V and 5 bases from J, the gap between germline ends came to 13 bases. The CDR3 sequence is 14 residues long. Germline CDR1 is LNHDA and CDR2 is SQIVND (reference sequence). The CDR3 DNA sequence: TGTGCCAGTAGTGTTAGGGGTCGGCACAATGAGCAGTTCTTC. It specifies CASSVRGRHNEQFF.

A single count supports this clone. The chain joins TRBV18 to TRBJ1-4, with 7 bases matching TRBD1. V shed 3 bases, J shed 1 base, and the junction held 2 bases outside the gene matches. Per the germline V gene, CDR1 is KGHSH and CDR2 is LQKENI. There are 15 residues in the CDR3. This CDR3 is CASSPRGRTNEKLFF. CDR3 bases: TGTGCCAGCTCACCCAGGGGGAGAACTAATGAAAAACTGTTTTTT.

CDR3 coding DNA: TGTGCCAGCAGCGAAATAGCGGGGGGGCTAGGGGATACGCAGTATTTT. It yields the protein CASSEIAGGLGDTQYF. The chain uses TRBV6-6 and TRBJ2-3, with 11 bases lining up with TRBD2. V lost 6 bases, J lost 6 bases, and 11 bases stayed unmatched. The CDR3 covers 16 residues. Germline V gene sequence: CDR1 MNHNY, CDR2 SVGAGI (reference sequence).

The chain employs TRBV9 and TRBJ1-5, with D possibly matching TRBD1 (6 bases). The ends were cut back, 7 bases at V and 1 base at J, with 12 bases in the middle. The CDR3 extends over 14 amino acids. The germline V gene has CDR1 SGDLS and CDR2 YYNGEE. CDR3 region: CASSGGASNQPQHF. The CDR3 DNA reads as TGTGCCAGCTCCGGGGGGGCAAGCAATCAGCCCCAGCATTTT.

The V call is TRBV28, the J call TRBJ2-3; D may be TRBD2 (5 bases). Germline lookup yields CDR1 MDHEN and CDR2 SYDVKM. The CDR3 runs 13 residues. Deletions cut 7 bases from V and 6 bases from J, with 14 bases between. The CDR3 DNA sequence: TGTGCCAGCAATCTACTAGGTGAGGATACGCAGTATTTT. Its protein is CASNLLGEDTQYF.

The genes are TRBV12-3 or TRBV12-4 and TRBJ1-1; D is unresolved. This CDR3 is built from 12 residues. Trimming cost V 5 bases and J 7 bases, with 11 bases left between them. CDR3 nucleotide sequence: TGTGCCAGCAGTCTGGAGAGTATTGAAGCTTTCTTT. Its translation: CASSLESIEAFF.

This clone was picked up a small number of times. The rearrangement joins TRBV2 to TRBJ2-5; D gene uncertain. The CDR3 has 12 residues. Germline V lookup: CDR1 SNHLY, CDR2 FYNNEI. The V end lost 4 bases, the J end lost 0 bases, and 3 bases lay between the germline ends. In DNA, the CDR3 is TGTGCCAGCAGTGCCAACCAAGAGACCCAGTACTTC. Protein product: CASSANQETQYF. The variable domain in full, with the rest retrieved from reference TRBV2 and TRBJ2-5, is EPEVTQTPSHQVTQMGQEVILRCVPISNHLYFYWYRQILGQKVEFLVSFYNNEISEKSEIFDDQFSVERPDGSNFTLKIRSTKLEDSAMYFCASSANQETQYFGPGTRLLVL.

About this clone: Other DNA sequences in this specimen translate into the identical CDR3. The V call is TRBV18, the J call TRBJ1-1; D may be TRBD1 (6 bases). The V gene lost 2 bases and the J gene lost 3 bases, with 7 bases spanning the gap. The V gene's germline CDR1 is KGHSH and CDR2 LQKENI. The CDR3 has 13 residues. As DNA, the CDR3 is TGTGCCAGCTCACCAGGGGGCGACACTGAAGCTTTCTTT. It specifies CASSPGGDTEAFF.

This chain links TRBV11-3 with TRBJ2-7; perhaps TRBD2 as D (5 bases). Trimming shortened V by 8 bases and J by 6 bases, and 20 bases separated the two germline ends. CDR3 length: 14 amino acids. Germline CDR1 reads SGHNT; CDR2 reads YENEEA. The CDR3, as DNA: TGTGCCAGCGCAAAGGACTGGCGAGAGGGCGAGCAGTACTTC. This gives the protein CASAKDWREGEQYF.

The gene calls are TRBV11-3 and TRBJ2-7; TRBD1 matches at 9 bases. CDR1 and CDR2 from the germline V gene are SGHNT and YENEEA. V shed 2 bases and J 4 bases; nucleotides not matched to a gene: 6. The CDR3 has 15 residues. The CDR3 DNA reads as TGTGCCAGCAGCTTATACGGGACAGGGTCTTACGAGCAGTACTTC. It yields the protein CASSLYGTGSYEQYF.

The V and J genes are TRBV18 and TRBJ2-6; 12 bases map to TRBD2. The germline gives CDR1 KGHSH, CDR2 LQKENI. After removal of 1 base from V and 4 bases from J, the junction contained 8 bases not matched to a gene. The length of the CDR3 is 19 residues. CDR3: CASSPLSLAGGTGANVLTF. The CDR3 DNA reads TGTGCCAGCTCACCACTCTCACTAGCGGGGGGAACCGGGGCCAACGTCCTGACTTTC.

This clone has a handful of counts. CDR3 residues: CASSTNTPNTEAFF. CDR3 DNA: TGTGCCAGCAGTACTAATACACCGAACACTGAAGCTTTCTTT. The chain recombines TRBV6-5 with TRBJ1-1; no clear D. The V and J ends lost 5 bases and 1 base respectively, with 11 bases between them. Germline V gene data show CDR1 as MNHEY and CDR2 as SVGAGI. This CDR3 has 14 amino acids.

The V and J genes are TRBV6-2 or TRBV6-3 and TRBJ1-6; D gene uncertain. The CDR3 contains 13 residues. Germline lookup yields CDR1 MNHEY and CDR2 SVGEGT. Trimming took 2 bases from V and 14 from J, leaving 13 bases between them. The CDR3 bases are TGTGCCAGCAGTTACGGAGTCCCTTCGGCCCTCCACTTT. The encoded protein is CASSYGVPSALHF.

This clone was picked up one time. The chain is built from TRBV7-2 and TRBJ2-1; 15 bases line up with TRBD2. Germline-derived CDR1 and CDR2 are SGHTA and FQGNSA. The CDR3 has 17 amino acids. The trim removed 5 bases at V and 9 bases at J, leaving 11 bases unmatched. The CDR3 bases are TGTGCCAGCAGCCCCGCCGGGACTAGCGGGGGGAATCGTGAGCAGTTCTTC. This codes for CASSPAGTSGGNREQFF.

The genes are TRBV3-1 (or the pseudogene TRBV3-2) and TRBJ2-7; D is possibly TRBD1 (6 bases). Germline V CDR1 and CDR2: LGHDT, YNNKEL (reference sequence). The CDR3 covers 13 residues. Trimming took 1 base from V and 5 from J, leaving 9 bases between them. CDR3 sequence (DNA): TGTGCCAGCAGCCAAGGACAGGCCGACGAGCAGTACTTC. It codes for CASSQGQADEQYF.

In DNA, the CDR3 is TGTGCCAGCAGCTTAACCGTCCTAACAGGGGCAGAGACCCAGTACTTC. It encodes CASSLTVLTGAETQYF. V and J are TRBV7-9 and TRBJ2-5; 7 bases fit TRBD1. With 2 bases clipped from V and 4 bases from J, the junction kept 10 bases outside the gene matches. CDR3 size: 16 residues. Germline lookup yields CDR1 SEHNR and CDR2 FQNEAQ (reference sequence).

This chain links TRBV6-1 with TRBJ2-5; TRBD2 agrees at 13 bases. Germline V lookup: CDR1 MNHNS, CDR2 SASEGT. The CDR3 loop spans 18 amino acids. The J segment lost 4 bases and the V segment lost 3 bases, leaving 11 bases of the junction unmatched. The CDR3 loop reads CASSDGTSGAVAAETQYF. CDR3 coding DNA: TGTGCCAGCAGTGACGGGACTAGCGGGGCCGTGGCGGCAGAGACCCAGTACTTC.

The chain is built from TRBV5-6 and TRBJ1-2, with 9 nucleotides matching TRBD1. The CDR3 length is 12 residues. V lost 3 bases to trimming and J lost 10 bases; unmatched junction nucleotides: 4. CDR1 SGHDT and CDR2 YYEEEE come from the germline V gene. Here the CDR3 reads CASSYRDRDYTF. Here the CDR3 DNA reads TGTGCCAGCAGCTACCGGGACAGGGACTACACCTTC.

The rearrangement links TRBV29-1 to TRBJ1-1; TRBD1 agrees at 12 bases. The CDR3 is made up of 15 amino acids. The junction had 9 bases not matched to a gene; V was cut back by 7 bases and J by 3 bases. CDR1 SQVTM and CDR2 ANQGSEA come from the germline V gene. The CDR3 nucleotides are TGCAGCGGGAAAGGGACAGGGGGCGAGTACACTGAAGCTTTCTTT. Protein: CSGKGTGGEYTEAFF.